A selection of T cell receptor beta chains follows, all from one sample in a study of monozygotic twins with inflammatory bowel disease. TCRdb re-called the 5' RACE reads; one entry per CDR3 protein, DNA not given. The sample spans over 350,000 distinct CDR3 sequences; the ten largest clones claim 2% to 3%. The sequenced sample was blood. The receptors were sampled from a human donor with ulcerative colitis or Crohn's disease, or a healthy co-twin of an affected twin (not recorded which). The CDR3 runs from the conserved cysteine through the conserved F or W. The order of the fields is J gene, V gene, CDR3 protein.

>TRBJ1-6|TRBV19
CASSKRTGANSPLHF
>TRBJ2-3|TRBV12-3/TRBV12-4
CASSPHSGSTDTQYF
>TRBJ2-7|TRBV27
CASSLKKSSYEQYF
>TRBJ2-3|TRBV7-2
CASSPRAGFPDTQYF
>TRBJ2-7|TRBV7-2
CASPRGLADSYEQYF
>TRBJ2-3|TRBV24-1
CATAESGGSTDTQYF
>TRBJ1-5|TRBV30
CAWSSGTASNQPQHF
>TRBJ1-4|TRBV7-8
CASSLAKGAEKLFF
>TRBJ1-1|TRBV11-2
CASSLDRMGMNTEAFF
>TRBJ1-1|TRBV27
CASRRTDMNTEAFF
>TRBJ1-2|TRBV5-6
CASSFVFGQGFYGYTF
>TRBJ2-7|TRBV4-1
CASSLPGTGWYEQYF
>TRBJ2-5|TRBV7-9
CASSSLVAAGGKETQYF
>TRBJ2-3|TRBV6-5
CASSYVGRTYTDTQYF
>TRBJ2-5|TRBV6-2/TRBV6-3
CASSYGHGQGAETQYF
>TRBJ1-1|TRBV6-1
CAANTWPPSRPEAFF
>TRBJ2-2|TRBV2
CASRPGMGAGELFF
>TRBJ2-3|TRBV12-3/TRBV12-4
CASSSDYDLTDTQYF
>TRBJ2-7|TRBV5-1
CASSTRPVYEQYF
>TRBJ1-4|TRBV15
CATSRMTGGNEKLFF
>TRBJ2-7|TRBV27
CASTLRGDSWELPLEQYF
>TRBJ2-3|TRBV7-2
CASSSLSTDTQYF
>TRBJ2-7|TRBV3-1
CASSHNSHYEQYF
>TRBJ1-2|TRBV6-2/TRBV6-3
CASSYQTQRFYTF
>TRBJ2-7|TRBV18
CASSPYRDSTYEQYF
>TRBJ2-3|TRBV5-1
CASSSGQGGYTDTQYF
>TRBJ1-1|TRBV6-4
CASNLGQGDTEAFF
>TRBJ2-7|TRBV27
CASSPRPPGDRASEQYF
>TRBJ2-3|TRBV24-1
CATSETVSGDTQYF
>TRBJ1-1|TRBV18
CASSPPYTEAFF
>TRBJ2-2|TRBV28
CASSAPHPRELFF
>TRBJ1-6|TRBV10-3
CAISTSGTGPSLYNSPLHF
>TRBJ2-2|TRBV6-6
CATRDSANTGELFF
>TRBJ1-5|TRBV5-1
CASSLEGHRDQPQHF
>TRBJ1-4|TRBV4-3
CASSQRTEVNEKLFF
>TRBJ1-1|TRBV7-2
CASSSNRDPNRAFF
>TRBJ2-6|TRBV20-1
CSARDRVTGANVLTF
>TRBJ2-5|TRBV6-2/TRBV6-3
CASSYSWEPIETQYF
>TRBJ2-7|TRBV9
CASSVEYDSYEQYF
>TRBJ2-7|TRBV3-1
CASSPRGLAGGAGSYEQYF
>TRBJ2-3|TRBV5-1
CASSLGGRSSDTQYF
>TRBJ2-5|TRBV6-2/TRBV6-3
CASRSPDRGIETQYF
>TRBJ2-1|TRBV11-2
CASSLEASLHEQFF
>TRBJ2-7|TRBV6-1
CASSSRRTPRYEQYF
>TRBJ1-1|TRBV7-9
CASSSTGTFTEAFF
>TRBJ1-5|TRBV20-1
CSASVAGGNQPQHF
>TRBJ2-3|TRBV29-1
CSVEYRIQGTYF
>TRBJ1-2|TRBV7-2
CASSSALQFDSYGYTF
>TRBJ1-1|TRBV11-2
CASSFYRANTEAFF
>TRBJ1-1|TRBV20-1
CSASRDSNTEAFF
>TRBJ2-4|TRBV27
CASSLSETSSSSRQNIQYF
>TRBJ2-1|TRBV4-1
CASSQDSGGYNEQFF
>TRBJ2-1|TRBV5-1
CASSLPGSHNKQFF
>TRBJ2-1|TRBV5-1
CASFLRTGPYNEQFF